This T cell receptor (beta chain) was identified during a study of shared clonotypes between healthy human individuals. Deep level was the assay's run setting. The protocol was immunoSEQ multiplex PCR, while the TCRdb copy is restricted to in-frame clones and leaves out a portion. This sample has some 1,600,000 clones; 95% to 99% occur once, and the top ten carry roughly 0.45%. Germline CDR1 and CDR2: MNHNS and SASEGT. CDR3 length: 16 amino acids. V lost 3 bases and J lost 1; bases outside the gene matches: 6. Sequenced: naive CD4+ T cells sorted from blood. Indicated subset: CD45RA+ positively selected. The sequence came from a man aged 25 to 40 in good health. This chain connects TRBV6-1 to TRBJ2-3; TRBD1 agrees at 8 bases. CDR3 DNA sequence: TGTGCCAGCAGTGACGACGACAGGGGACGCACAGATACGCAGTATTTT. This translates into CASSDDDRGRTDTQYF.